A selection of T cell receptor beta chains follows, all from one sample in a study of blood T cell repertoires in COVID-19. TCRdb's table, derived via immunoSEQ multiplex PCR, lists solely in-frame clones and lacks some. The table has around 130,000 clones, 84% seen once. Sequenced material: peripheral blood. Receptor source: a man between 60 and 70 years old with acute or convalescent COVID-19. Each CDR3 is given with its conserved first and last residue. The D gene is left open where the match is weak. Where a row states a size, it is once, few, many or the class of an expanded clone; other rows omit it.

TRBJ1-3,13,-,TRBV24-1,-,TGTGCCACCAGTTCGGGGATTGGAAACACCATATATTTT,CATSSGIGNTIYF
TRBJ2-6,14,TRBD2,TRBV3-1/TRBV3-2,few,TGTGCCAGCAGGGGGGGGAGCGGGGCCAACGTCCTGACTTTC,CASRGGSGANVLTF
TRBJ2-7,15,TRBD2,TRBV2,-,TGTGCCAGCAGTTTTCGGACTAGCGGATTGTACGAGCAGTACTTC,CASSFRTSGLYEQYF
TRBJ2-2,14,-,TRBV10-3,-,TGTGCCATCAGTGTGGGCCTTGGGTCCGGGGAGCTGTTTTTT,CAISVGLGSGELFF
TRBJ2-1,16,TRBD1,TRBV7-9,few,TGTGCCAGCAGTCGAACTCGGGGACAGGGGAGCGATGAGCAGTTCTTC,CASSRTRGQGSDEQFF
TRBJ2-1,14,-,TRBV6-2/TRBV6-3,-,TGTGCCAGCAGTATACCGGGAGAGGGCAATGAGCAGTTCTTC,CASSIPGEGNEQFF
TRBJ2-3,18,TRBD1,TRBV20-1,once,TGCAGTGCTAGTCGGATCAACCTCCGGGACAGGGACCCAGATACGCAGTATTTT,CSASRINLRDRDPDTQYF
TRBJ1-3,17,-,TRBV9,medium-sized,TGTGCCAGCAGCCCCTCGGTGAGGGCCGGCTCTGGAAACACCATATATTTT,CASSPSVRAGSGNTIYF
TRBJ2-1,18,-,TRBV19,-,TGTGCCAGTAGACCGGCGCTACAGGGAATGAGCTCCTACAATGAGCAGTTCTTC,CASRPALQGMSSYNEQFF
TRBJ1-5,15,TRBD1,TRBV7-2,-,TGTGCCAGCAGCCCCCAGGGGGCGCAAAATCAGCCCCAGCATTTT,CASSPQGAQNQPQHF
TRBJ1-1,13,-,TRBV28,-,TGTGCCAGCAGTTTGTCAGACAGTTCTGAAGCTTTCTTT,CASSLSDSSEAFF
TRBJ2-5,11,-,TRBV20-1,-,TGCAGTGCTAGGACTGGAGAGACCCAGTACTTC,CSARTGETQYF
TRBJ1-3,15,TRBD1,TRBV10-2,-,TGCGCCAGCAGTCCGACAGGGGGCCCTGGAAACACCATATATTTT,CASSPTGGPGNTIYF
TRBJ2-2,14,TRBD1,TRBV27,-,TGTGCCAGCAGTGGAACAGGGGCCACCGGGGAGCTGTTTTTT,CASSGTGATGELFF
TRBJ1-4,14,-,TRBV29-1,-,TGCAGCGTCGGGCTGACAGTCAATAATGAAAAACTGTTTTTT,CSVGLTVNNEKLFF
TRBJ1-3,17,-,TRBV27,-,TGTGCCAGCAGTTTATCGTCCCCGCATGGAGGTGGAAACACCATATATTTT,CASSLSSPHGGGNTIYF
TRBJ2-7,12,-,TRBV3-1/TRBV3-2,-,TGTGCCAGCAGCCAAGTGAGTTACGAGCAGTACTTC,CASSQVSYEQYF
TRBJ2-3,14,-,TRBV19,-,TGTGCCAGTAGTAGCAGGGGAAGCACAGATACGCAGTATTTT,CASSSRGSTDTQYF
TRBJ2-5,15,TRBD1,TRBV13,-,TGTGCCAGCAGCCATGGGACAGGGGAAGGAGAGACCCAGTACTTC,CASSHGTGEGETQYF
TRBJ1-6,12,-,TRBV15,-,TGTGCCACCAGCAGAGAGGAGCAATCCCTCCACTTT,CATSREEQSLHF
TRBJ1-1,15,TRBD1,TRBV7-6,-,TGTGCCAGCAGCCCAATGACAGGGACGAACACTGAAGCTTTCTTT,CASSPMTGTNTEAFF
TRBJ2-7,15,-,TRBV7-2,-,TGTGCCAGCAGCTCTAGCTCCCTCTCCGGCTACGAGCAGTACTTC,CASSSSSLSGYEQYF
TRBJ2-7,15,-,TRBV5-1,-,TGCGCCAGCAGCTTGGTACTAGGAAGACTCTACGAGCAGTACTTC,CASSLVLGRLYEQYF
TRBJ2-1,15,-,TRBV6-2/TRBV6-3,-,TGTGCCAGCAGTTACACCAACCGGGTCAACAATGAGCAGTTCTTC,CASSYTNRVNNEQFF
TRBJ2-3,14,TRBD1,TRBV10-3,-,TGTGCCATCAGTGAGTCGACAGGGTCAGATACGCAGTATTTT,CAISESTGSDTQYF
TRBJ1-1,12,-,TRBV25-1,-,TGTGCCAGCAGGACTGGAACGATCCGAGCTTTCTTT,CASRTGTIRAFF
TRBJ2-2,16,-,TRBV5-1,-,TGCGCCAGCAGCTTCGCGCGGGACAGCAACACCGGGGAGCTGTTTTTT,CASSFARDSNTGELFF
TRBJ1-4,13,-,TRBV29-1,-,TGCAGCGCCCCATCCGCGGGAAATGAAAAACTGTTTTTT,CSAPSAGNEKLFF
TRBJ2-7,14,TRBD1,TRBV5-1,-,TGCGCCAGCCGGGCGGACAGGGCCCCTTTCGAGCAGTACTTC,CASRADRAPFEQYF
TRBJ1-6,14,-,TRBV10-3,-,TGTGCCATCAGATTTGAGGACTTCAATTCACCCCTCCACTTT,CAIRFEDFNSPLHF
TRBJ2-3,17,TRBD1,TRBV9,-,TGTGCCAGCAGCGTAGCTGACCAGGGGGCGGGCACAGATACGCAGTATTTT,CASSVADQGAGTDTQYF
TRBJ1-1,11,-,TRBV21-1,-,TGTGCCAGCGAGATTAGCACTGAAGCTTTCTTT,CASEISTEAFF
TRBJ2-7,15,TRBD2,TRBV7-2,-,TGTGCCAGCAGCTTAAGAGCGGGACCCTCCTACGAGCAGTACTTC,CASSLRAGPSYEQYF
TRBJ2-7,13,-,TRBV5-1,-,TGCGCCAGCAGCGTCCGGACTCAGTACGAGCAGTACTTC,CASSVRTQYEQYF
TRBJ1-4,13,-,TRBV27,-,TGTGCCAGCAGTTCTAACAGGGTTGAAAAACTGTTTTTT,CASSSNRVEKLFF
TRBJ1-1,15,TRBD1,TRBV5-1,-,TGCGCCAGCAGCTTGGAGGGACAGCCCAACACTGAAGCTTTCTTT,CASSLEGQPNTEAFF
TRBJ2-7,14,-,TRBV9,-,TGTGCCAGCAGCGTAGACAGGGTGCCCTACGAGCAGTACTTC,CASSVDRVPYEQYF
TRBJ1-3,15,-,TRBV6-5,-,TGTGCCAGCAGCCCACAGGGTAACTCTGGAAACACCATATATTTT,CASSPQGNSGNTIYF
TRBJ2-5,15,TRBD1,TRBV4-2,-,TGTGCCAGCAGCCAAGAGGGACAGAACCAAGAGACCCAGTACTTC,CASSQEGQNQETQYF
TRBJ2-1,15,TRBD2,TRBV5-4,-,TGTGCCAGCAGCTTATCGGGAGGGACCTACAATGAGCAGTTCTTC,CASSLSGGTYNEQFF
TRBJ1-1,14,-,TRBV27,-,TGTGCCAGCAGGCGGGCGGGGGAGAACACTGAAGCTTTCTTT,CASRRAGENTEAFF
TRBJ1-3,16,-,TRBV19,-,TGTGCCAGCAACGGAAGGGGTACGAGCTCTGGAAACACCATATATTTT,CASNGRGTSSGNTIYF
TRBJ2-1,16,-,TRBV18,-,TGTGCCAGCTCACCAGACCCCTTCCGGGAGAACAATGAGCAGTTCTTC,CASSPDPFRENNEQFF
TRBJ2-7,13,TRBD2,TRBV7-2,-,TGTGCCAGCAGCTTAGGGACTAGGGACGAGCAGTACTTC,CASSLGTRDEQYF
TRBJ2-2,16,TRBD2,TRBV2,-,TGTGCCAGCACTGAGGTACCTAGCGGGAGGTCCGGGGAGCTGTTTTTT,CASTEVPSGRSGELFF
TRBJ2-5,13,-,TRBV5-1,-,TGCGCCAGCAGCTTGACAGGGATTGAGACCCAGTACTTC,CASSLTGIETQYF